This T cell receptor (beta chain) was profiled in a study of blood T cell repertoires in COVID-19. Across the study: Nucleic acid was either cDNA or gDNA, and it came from T cells, B-cell-depleted T cells, or PBMCs.

This table comes from immunoSEQ multiplex PCR, and its TCRdb copy is limited to in-frame clones, with some not included. This sample has fewer than 300,000 clones, with 70% to 90% found just once. CDR1 LNHNV and CDR2 YYDKDF come from the germline V gene (reference sequence). V was pared by 0 bases and J by 9 bases, with 5 bases of the junction left unmatched. The CDR3 totals 16 residues. The receptor's source is a man aged 45-60 years with active or convalescent COVID-19. The chain has TRBV15 and TRBJ2-1; TRBD2 agrees at 13 bases. Sample: peripheral blood. CDR3: CATSRDRLAGGGEQFF. The CDR3 region has the DNA TGTGCCACCAGCAGAGATAGACTAGCGGGAGGAGGTGAGCAGTTCTTC.